The sequence of this TCR beta chain was determined in a study of blood T cell repertoires in COVID-19. Germline assignment: CDR1 MNHEY and CDR2 SVGAGI. This CDR3 region has 15 residues. The trim removed 1 base at V and 4 bases at J, leaving 6 bases unmatched. Method: immunoSEQ multiplex PCR; TCRdb's copy keeps in-frame clones and lacks some. The sample carries approximately 200,000 clones, more than 75% recorded once. The TCR was taken from a man aged 40-55 years with active or convalescent COVID-19. Sequenced material: peripheral blood. The chain employs TRBV6-5 and TRBJ2-5, with 7 bases lining up with TRBD1. CDR3 amino acids: CASSYLGQSLETQYF. DNA of the CDR3: TGTGCCAGCAGTTACTTGGGACAGTCCTTAGAGACCCAGTACTTC.